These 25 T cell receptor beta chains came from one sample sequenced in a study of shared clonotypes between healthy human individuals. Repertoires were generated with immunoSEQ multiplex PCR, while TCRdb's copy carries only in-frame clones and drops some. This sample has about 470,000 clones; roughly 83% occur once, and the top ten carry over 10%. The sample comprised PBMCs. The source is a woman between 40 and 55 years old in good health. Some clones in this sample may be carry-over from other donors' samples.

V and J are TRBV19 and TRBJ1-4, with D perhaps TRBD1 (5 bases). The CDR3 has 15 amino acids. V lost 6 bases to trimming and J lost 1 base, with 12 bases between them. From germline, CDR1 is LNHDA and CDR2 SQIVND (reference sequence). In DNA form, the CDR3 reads TGTGCCAGTAGGCCTCAGGGTCTAACTAATGAAAAACTGTTTTTT. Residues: CASRPQGLTNEKLFF.

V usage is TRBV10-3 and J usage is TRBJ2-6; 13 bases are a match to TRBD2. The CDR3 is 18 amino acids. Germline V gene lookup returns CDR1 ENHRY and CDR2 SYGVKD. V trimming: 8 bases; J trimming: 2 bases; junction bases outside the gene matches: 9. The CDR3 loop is CAIQGAGTSGTGANVLTF. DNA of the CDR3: TGTGCCATCCAGGGAGCCGGGACTAGCGGGACTGGGGCCAACGTCCTGACTTTC.

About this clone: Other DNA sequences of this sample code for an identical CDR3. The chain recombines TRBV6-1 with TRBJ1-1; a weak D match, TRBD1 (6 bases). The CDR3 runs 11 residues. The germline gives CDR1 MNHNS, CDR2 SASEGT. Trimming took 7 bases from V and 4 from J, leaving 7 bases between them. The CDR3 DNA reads TGTGCCAGCACACAGGGCACTGAAGCTTTCTTT. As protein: CASTQGTEAFF.

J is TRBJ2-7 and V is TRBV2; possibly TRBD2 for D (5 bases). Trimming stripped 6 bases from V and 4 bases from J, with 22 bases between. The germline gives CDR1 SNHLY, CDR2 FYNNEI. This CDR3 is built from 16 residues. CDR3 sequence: CASSAPGPLPGYEQYF. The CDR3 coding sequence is TGTGCCAGCAGCGCCCCTGGACCACTCCCGGGGTACGAGCAGTACTTC.

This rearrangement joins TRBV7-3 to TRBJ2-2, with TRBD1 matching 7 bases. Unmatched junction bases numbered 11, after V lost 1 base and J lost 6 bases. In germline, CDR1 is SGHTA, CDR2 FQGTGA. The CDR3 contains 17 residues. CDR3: CASSLRKSRGLAGELFF. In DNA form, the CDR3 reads TGTGCCAGCAGCTTAAGAAAATCAAGGGGGCTCGCCGGGGAGCTGTTTTTT.

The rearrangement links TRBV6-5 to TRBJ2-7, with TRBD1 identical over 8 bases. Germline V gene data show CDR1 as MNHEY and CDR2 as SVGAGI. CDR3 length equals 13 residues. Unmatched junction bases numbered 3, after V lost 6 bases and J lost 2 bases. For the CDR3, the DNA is TGTGCCAGCAGGCGGGACAGGACCTACGAGCAGTACTTC. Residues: CASRRDRTYEQYF.

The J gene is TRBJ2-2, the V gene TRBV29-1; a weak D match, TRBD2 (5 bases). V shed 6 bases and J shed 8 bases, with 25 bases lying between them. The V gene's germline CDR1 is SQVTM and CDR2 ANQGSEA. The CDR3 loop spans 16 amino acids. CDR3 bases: TGCAGCGTCCAAACTGCCAGGATGGGAGCTTTTGGGGAGCTGTTTTTT. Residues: CSVQTARMGAFGELFF.

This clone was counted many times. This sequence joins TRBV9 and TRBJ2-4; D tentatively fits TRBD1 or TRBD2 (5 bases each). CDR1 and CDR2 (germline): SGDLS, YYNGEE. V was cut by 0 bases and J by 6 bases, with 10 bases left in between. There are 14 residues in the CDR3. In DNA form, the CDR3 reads TGTGCCAGCAGCGTAGGAGGGGCTGGAAACATTCAGTACTTC. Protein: CASSVGGAGNIQYF.

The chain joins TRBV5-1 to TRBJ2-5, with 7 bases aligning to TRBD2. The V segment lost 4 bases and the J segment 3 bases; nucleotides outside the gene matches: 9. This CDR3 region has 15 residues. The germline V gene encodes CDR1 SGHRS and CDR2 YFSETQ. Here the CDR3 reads CASSVAGVSEETQYF. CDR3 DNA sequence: TGCGCCAGCAGCGTGGCGGGAGTTTCGGAAGAGACCCAGTACTTC.

The CDR3 sequence: CASSLHGQGILNTEAFF. The CDR3 nucleotides read TGTGCCAGCAGTTTACACGGACAGGGTATTTTGAACACTGAAGCTTTCTTT. The chain joins TRBV28 to TRBJ1-1; 8 bases agree with TRBD1. From germline, CDR1 is MDHEN and CDR2 SYDVKM. The CDR3 has 17 amino acids. Trimming removed 2 bases from V and 0 bases from J; junction bases left unmatched: 8.

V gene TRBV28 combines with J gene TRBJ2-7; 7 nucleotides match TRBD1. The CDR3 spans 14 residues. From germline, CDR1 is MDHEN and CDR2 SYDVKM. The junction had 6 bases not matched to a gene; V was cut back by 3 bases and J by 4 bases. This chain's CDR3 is CASSFRQGWYEQYF. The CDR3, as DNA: TGTGCCAGCAGTTTCCGACAGGGTTGGTACGAGCAGTACTTC.

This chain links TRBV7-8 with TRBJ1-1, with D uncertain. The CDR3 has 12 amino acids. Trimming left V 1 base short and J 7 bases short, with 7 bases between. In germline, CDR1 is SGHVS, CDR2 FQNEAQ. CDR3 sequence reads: CASSLVGSEAFF. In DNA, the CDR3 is TGTGCCAGCAGCTTAGTCGGCAGTGAAGCTTTCTTT.

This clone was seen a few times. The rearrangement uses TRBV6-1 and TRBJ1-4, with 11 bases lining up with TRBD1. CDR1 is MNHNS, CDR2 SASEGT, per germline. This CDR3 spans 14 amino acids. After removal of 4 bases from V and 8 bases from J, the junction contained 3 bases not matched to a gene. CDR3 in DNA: TGTGCCAGCAGTGGGACAGGGGGCTGGGAAAAACTGTTTTTT. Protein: CASSGTGGWEKLFF.

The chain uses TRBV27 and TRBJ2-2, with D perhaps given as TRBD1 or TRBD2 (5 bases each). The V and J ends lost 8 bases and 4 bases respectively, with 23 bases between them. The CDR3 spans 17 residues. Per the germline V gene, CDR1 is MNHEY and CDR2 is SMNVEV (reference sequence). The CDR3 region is CASSLGYDWGSTGELFF. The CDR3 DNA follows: TGTGCCAGCTCCCTCGGCTACGATTGGGGGAGCACCGGGGAGCTGTTTTTT.

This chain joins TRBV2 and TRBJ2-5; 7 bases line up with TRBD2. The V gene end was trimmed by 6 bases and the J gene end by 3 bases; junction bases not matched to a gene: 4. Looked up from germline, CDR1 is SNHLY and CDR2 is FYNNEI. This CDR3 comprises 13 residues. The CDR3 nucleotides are TGTGCCAGCAGCCTCGGACTAGAAGAGACCCAGTACTTC. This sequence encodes CASSLGLEETQYF.

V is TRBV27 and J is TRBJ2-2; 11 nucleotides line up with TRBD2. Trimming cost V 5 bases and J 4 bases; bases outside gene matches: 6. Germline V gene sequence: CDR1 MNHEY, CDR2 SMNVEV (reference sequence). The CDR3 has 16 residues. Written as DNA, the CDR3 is TGTGCCAGCAGTCCCCACCTAGCGGGAGGCACCGGGGAGCTGTTTTTT. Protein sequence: CASSPHLAGGTGELFF.

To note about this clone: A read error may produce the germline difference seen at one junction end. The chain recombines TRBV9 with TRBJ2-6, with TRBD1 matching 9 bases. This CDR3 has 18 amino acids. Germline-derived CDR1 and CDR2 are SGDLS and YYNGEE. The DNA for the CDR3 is TGTGCCGGCAGCGTAGGACAGGGGCCCTTCTCTGGGGCCAACGTCCTGACTTTC. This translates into CAGSVGQGPFSGANVLTF. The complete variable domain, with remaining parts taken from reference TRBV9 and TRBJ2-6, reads DSGVTQTPKHLITATGQRVTLRCSPRSGDLSVYWYQQSLDQGLQFLIQYYNGEERAKGNILERFSAQQFPDLHSELNLSSLELGDSALYFCAGSVGQGPFSGANVLTFGAGSRLTVL.

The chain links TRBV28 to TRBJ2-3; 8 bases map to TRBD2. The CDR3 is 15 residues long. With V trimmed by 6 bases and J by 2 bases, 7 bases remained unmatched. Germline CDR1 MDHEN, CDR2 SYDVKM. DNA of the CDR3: TGTGCCAGCAGGAAGCGGGAGTCCTACACAGATACGCAGTATTTT. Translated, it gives CASRKRESYTDTQYF. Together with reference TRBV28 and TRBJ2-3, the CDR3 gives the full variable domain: DVKVTQSSRYLVKRTGEKVFLECVQDMDHENMFWYRQDPGLGLRLIYFSYDVKMKEKGDIPEGYSVSREKKERFSLILESASTNQTSMYLCASRKRESYTDTQYFGPGTRLTVL.

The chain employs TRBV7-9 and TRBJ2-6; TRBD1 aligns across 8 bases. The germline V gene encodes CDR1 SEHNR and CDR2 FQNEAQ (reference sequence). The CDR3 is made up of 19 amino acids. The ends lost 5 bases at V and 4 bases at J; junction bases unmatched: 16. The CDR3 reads CASSARPGQASGGANVLTF. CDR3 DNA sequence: TGTGCCAGCAGCGCCCGACCGGGACAGGCCTCGGGAGGGGCCAACGTCCTGACTTTC.

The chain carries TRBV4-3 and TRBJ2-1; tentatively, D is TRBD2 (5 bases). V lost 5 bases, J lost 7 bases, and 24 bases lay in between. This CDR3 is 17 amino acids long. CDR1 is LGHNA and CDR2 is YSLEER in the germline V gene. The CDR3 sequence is CASSFTTIREQANEQFF. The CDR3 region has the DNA TGCGCCAGCAGCTTTACTACCATTAGGGAGCAAGCAAATGAGCAGTTCTTC.

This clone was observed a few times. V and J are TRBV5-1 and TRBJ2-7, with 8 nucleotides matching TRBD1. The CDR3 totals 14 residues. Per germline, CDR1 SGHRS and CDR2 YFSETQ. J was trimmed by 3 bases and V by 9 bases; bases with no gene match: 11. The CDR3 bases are TGCGCCACATCACTGCAGGGGGCGTTCTACGAGCAGTACTTC. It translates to CATSLQGAFYEQYF.

The CDR3 protein is CASSLYTSRETQYF. The DNA of the CDR3 is TGTGCCAGCAGTCTATATACTAGCAGGGAGACCCAGTACTTC. This sequence joins TRBV27 and TRBJ2-5; possible D gene TRBD2, 6 bases. CDR1 MNHEY and CDR2 SMNVEV come from the germline V gene (reference sequence). The V end was cut by 5 bases, the J end by 5 bases, with 15 bases between. This CDR3 is 14 amino acids long.

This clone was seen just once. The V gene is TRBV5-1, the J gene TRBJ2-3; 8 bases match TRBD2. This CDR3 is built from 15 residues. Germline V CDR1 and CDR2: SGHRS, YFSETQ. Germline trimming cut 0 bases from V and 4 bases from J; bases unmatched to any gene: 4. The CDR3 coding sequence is TGCGCCAGCAGCTTGGAAGTCGGGAGGGCAGATACGCAGTATTTT. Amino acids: CASSLEVGRADTQYF.

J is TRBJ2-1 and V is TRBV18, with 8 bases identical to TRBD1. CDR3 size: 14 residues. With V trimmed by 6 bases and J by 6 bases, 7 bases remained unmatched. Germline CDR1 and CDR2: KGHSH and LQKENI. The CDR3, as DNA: TGTGCCAGCTCCCGGTTACAGGGGGTCAATGAGCAGTTCTTC. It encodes CASSRLQGVNEQFF. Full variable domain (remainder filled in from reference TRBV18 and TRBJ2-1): NAGVMQNPRHLVRRRGQEARLRCSPMKGHSHVYWYRQLPEEGLKFMVYLQKENIIDESGMPKERFSAEFPKEGPSILRIQQVVRGDSAAYFCASSRLQGVNEQFFGPGTRLTVL.

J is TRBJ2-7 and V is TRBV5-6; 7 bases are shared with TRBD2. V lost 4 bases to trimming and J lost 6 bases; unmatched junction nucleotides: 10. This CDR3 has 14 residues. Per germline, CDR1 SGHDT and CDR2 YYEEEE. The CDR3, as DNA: TGTGCCAGCAGCCCCGGACTAGGGCTGGGCGAGCAGTACTTC. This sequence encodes CASSPGLGLGEQYF.